This T cell receptor (beta chain) was recorded in a study of blood T cell repertoires in COVID-19. Turning to the study itself: COVID-19 samples from acute and convalescent phases originated in the United States, Italy and Spain. Nucleic acid was either cDNA or gDNA, and it came from T cells, B-cell-depleted T cells, or PBMCs.

The CDR3 spans 12 residues. Unmatched junction bases numbered 2, after V lost 5 bases and J lost 7 bases. Germline V CDR1 and CDR2: SGHTA, FQGNSA. Here immunoSEQ multiplex PCR was the method, and the copy in TCRdb shows in-frame clones only, minus some. The repertoire holds around 48,000 clones, with approximately 89% as singletons. J is TRBJ1-1 and V is TRBV7-2, with TRBD1 matching over 9 bases. The receptor comes from a man aged 55 to 69 with active or convalescent COVID-19. The sample taken for sequencing was peripheral blood. The CDR3 is CASSPTGGEAFF. CDR3 sequence (DNA): TGTGCCAGCAGCCCGACAGGGGGTGAAGCTTTCTTT.